The 17 T cell receptor beta chains given below trace back to one sample, sequenced in a study of response to subunit inactivated influenza vaccine. TCRdb reprocessed the RT-PCR reads via MiXCR and lists one record per CDR3 protein. The table has 550,000 to 800,000 distinct CDR3 sequences, 15% to 18% seen once. The sample consisted of PBMCs from blood, taken about 11 days after vaccination. The receptors shown here come from a man aged 50 to 59 who received an inactivated influenza vaccine.

This chain links TRBV5-4 with TRBJ2-5, with 9 positions matching TRBD2. This CDR3 has 16 residues. Trimming at V came to 3 bases and at J to 1 base, leaving 7 bases not matched to a gene. The germline V gene encodes CDR1 SGHNT and CDR2 YYREEE (reference sequence). CDR3 nucleotides: TGTGCCAGCAGCTCGGGCGCGGGGGGGCTCCAAGAGACCCAGTACTTC. Amino acids: CASSSGAGGLQETQYF.

J is TRBJ2-7 and V is TRBV12-3 or TRBV12-4; D unclear. The V and J ends lost 1 base and 0 bases respectively, with 10 bases between them. There are 15 residues in the CDR3. The CDR3 DNA sequence: TGTGCCAGCAGTTTAGAGCGTGGGATCTCCTACGAGCAGTACTTC. As protein: CASSLERGISYEQYF.

The chain employs TRBV20-1 and TRBJ2-1; 7 bases agree with TRBD1. J gave up 6 bases and V 2 bases, and 7 bases lay outside the gene matches. This CDR3 is 14 amino acids long. Per germline, CDR1 DFQATT and CDR2 SNEGSKA (reference sequence). The CDR3: CSARSFDRANEQFF. For the CDR3, the DNA is TGCAGTGCTAGATCCTTCGACAGGGCCAATGAGCAGTTCTTC.

This sequence joins TRBV7-2 and TRBJ1-6; D ambiguous. Germline V gene data show CDR1 as SGHTA and CDR2 as FQGNSA. Between the trimmed V and J ends, which lost 4 bases and 6 bases, there was a span of 7 bases. The CDR3 loop spans 13 amino acids. The CDR3 sequence is CASSSNSNSPLHF. CDR3 coding DNA: TGTGCCAGCAGCTCTAACAGTAATTCACCCCTCCACTTT.

V gene TRBV29-1 combines with J gene TRBJ1-3; D gene ambiguous. This CDR3 region has 12 residues. CDR1 SQVTM and CDR2 ANQGSEA come from the germline V gene. V lost 4 bases to trimming and J lost 0 bases, with 4 bases between them. In nucleotides, the CDR3 is TGCAGCGTTGTCCTCTCTGGAAACACCATATATTTT. Translation: CSVVLSGNTIYF. Full variable domain (missing parts from reference TRBV29-1 and TRBJ1-3): SAVISQKPSRDICQRGTSLTIQCQVDSQVTMMFWYRQQPGQSLTLIATANQGSEATYESGFVIDKFPISRPNLTFSTLTVSNMSPEDSSIYLCSVVLSGNTIYFGEGSWLTVV.

This clonotype was recorded at least ten times. The V and J genes are TRBV4-1 and TRBJ2-5; D may be TRBD1 or TRBD2 (5 bases each). The CDR3 runs to 14 residues. In germline, CDR1 is MGHRA, CDR2 YSYEKL. Trimming shortened V by 4 bases and J by 2 bases, and 11 bases separated the two germline ends. DNA of the CDR3: TGCGCCAGCAGCCGGGGACGGCTTCAAGAGACCCAGTACTTC. Its protein is CASSRGRLQETQYF.

In the case of this clonotype: A clone one base away is much larger, so this may be a read error. CDR3 in amino acids: CAISVAGGIYNEQFF. The CDR3 DNA sequence: TGCGCCATCAGCGTAGCGGGAGGAATCTACAATGAGCAGTTCTTC. This chain uses TRBV5-1 with TRBJ2-1; 10 bases match TRBD2. The CDR3 runs 15 residues. The V gene's germline CDR1 is SGHRS and CDR2 YFSETQ.

V gene TRBV19 combines with J gene TRBJ2-1, with TRBD2 matching 12 bases. V dropped 9 bases and J dropped 8; count of bases not matched to a gene: 8. CDR3 length: 14 residues. Germline V CDR1 and CDR2: LNHDA, SQIVND (reference sequence). The CDR3, as DNA: TGTGCCAGCCTAGCGGGAGGGCCTCTGTATGAGCAGTTCTTC. Protein product: CASLAGGPLYEQFF.

This clonotype was seen a handful of times. V usage is TRBV28 and J usage is TRBJ2-3; TRBD2 matches at 9 bases. Trimming took 3 bases from V and 2 from J; bases not matched to a gene: 12. From germline, CDR1 is MDHEN and CDR2 SYDVKM. The CDR3 spans 18 residues. The CDR3 DNA sequence: TGTGCCAGCAGTTTCCGGTTTGGGCTAGCGGGGACCACAGATACGCAGTATTTT. It codes for CASSFRFGLAGTTDTQYF.

V and J are TRBV5-5 and TRBJ2-7, with 9 bases matching TRBD1. The ends lost 1 base at V and 3 bases at J; junction bases unmatched: 8. The CDR3 is 16 residues long. Germline assignment: CDR1 SGHKS and CDR2 YYEKEE (reference sequence). The CDR3 nucleotides read TGTGCCAGCAGCTTGATCGGACAGGGGATTTTCTACGAGCAGTACTTC. It specifies CASSLIGQGIFYEQYF.

At least ten counts were recorded for this clonotype. The chain joins TRBV10-3 to TRBJ2-7, with D possibly being TRBD2 (6 bases). Trimming removed 4 bases at V and 0 bases at J, with 10 bases between. This CDR3 has 14 residues. Germline V gives CDR1 ENHRY, CDR2 SYGVKD. The CDR3 loop is CAISANSGSYEQYF. Here the CDR3 DNA reads TGTGCCATCAGTGCGAATAGCGGCTCCTACGAGCAGTACTTC.

This chain joins TRBV7-9 and TRBJ2-1; D remains ambiguous. The V end lost 1 base, the J end lost 6 bases, and 7 bases lay between the germline ends. The CDR3 spans 13 residues. Germline V gene sequence: CDR1 SEHNR, CDR2 FQNEAQ (reference sequence). CDR3 nucleotides: TGTGCCAGCAGCTTAGACCTCGGCAATGAGCAGTTCTTC. Translated: CASSLDLGNEQFF.

This clonotype came up many times. This chain links TRBV20-1 with TRBJ2-7, with 7 bases identical to TRBD1. The CDR3 is made up of 15 amino acids. The germline V gene has CDR1 DFQATT and CDR2 SNEGSKA (reference sequence). V lost 3 bases and J lost 1; bases outside the gene matches: 9. The CDR3 protein is CSASPAGTVSYEQYF. CDR3 coding DNA: TGCAGTGCTAGTCCGGCCGGGACAGTATCCTACGAGCAGTACTTC.

This clonotype was counted many times. The rearrangement links TRBV2 to TRBJ2-2; unclear D gene. Per the germline V gene, CDR1 is SNHLY and CDR2 is FYNNEI. This CDR3 is 14 amino acids long. Trimming removed 2 bases from V and 7 bases from J, with 11 bases in between. CDR3 region: CASSEFGIDGELFF. DNA for the CDR3: TGTGCCAGCAGTGAATTTGGTATTGACGGGGAGCTGTTTTTT.

This clonotype has only a few counts. The chain carries TRBV7-2 and TRBJ2-7; possible D gene TRBD1, 6 bases. CDR1 SGHTA and CDR2 FQGNSA come from the germline V gene. V gave up 5 bases and J gave up 6 bases, with 20 bases separating them. This CDR3 is built from 15 residues. The CDR3 sequence: CASSRMTGFGFEQYF. The DNA of the CDR3 is TGTGCCAGCAGCCGAATGACAGGTTTTGGGTTCGAGCAGTACTTC.

This clonotype was recorded at least ten times. This chain uses TRBV12-3 or TRBV12-4 with TRBJ2-2; perhaps TRBD2 as D (6 bases). The CDR3 sequence is 15 residues long. The ends were cut back, 0 bases at V and 4 bases at J, with 9 bases in the middle. The CDR3 region has the DNA TGTGCCAGCAGTTTAGCGCTGGGAGGCACCGGGGAGCTGTTTTTT. This codes for CASSLALGGTGELFF.

V usage is TRBV20-1 and J usage is TRBJ2-5; D could derive from TRBD1 or TRBD2 (5 bases each). The CDR3 has 14 residues. Trimming left V 5 bases short and J 4 bases short, with 17 bases between. From germline, CDR1 is DFQATT and CDR2 SNEGSKA (reference sequence). For the CDR3, the DNA is TGCAGTGCTCTTATCCTGGGGGAAACAGAGACCCAGTACTTC. Its protein is CSALILGETETQYF.